The 6 T cell receptor beta chains below all came from one sample that was sequenced in a study of beta chain features in type 1 diabetes. Reverse transcription of all isolated RNA meant that expressed TCRB transcripts were sequenced. Libraries were prepared by immunoSEQ multiplex PCR; TCRdb keeps only in-frame clonotypes and omits some of them. The table shows some 900,000 clones, with roughly 15% occurring only once. The sample was naive CD4+ T cells from blood. These receptors were taken from a woman younger than 35 in good health.

V usage is TRBV11-2 and J usage is TRBJ2-1; the D is unclear. This CDR3 is 19 amino acids long. The germline V and J ends were trimmed by 1 base and 1 base, with 20 bases remaining between them. Germline V lookup: CDR1 SGHAT, CDR2 FQNNGV. The chain's CDR3 is CASSLGPPGETRSYNEQFF. The CDR3 DNA is TGTGCCAGCAGCTTAGGACCACCCGGCGAGACTCGTTCCTACAATGAGCAGTTCTTC.

The V and J genes are TRBV28 and TRBJ2-7, with D possibly being TRBD2 (5 bases). The length of the CDR3 is 13 residues. Looked up from germline, CDR1 is MDHEN and CDR2 is SYDVKM. The V end was cut by 6 bases, the J end by 2 bases, with 11 bases between. The CDR3 here is CASSTPGTYEQYF. In DNA form, the CDR3 reads TGTGCCAGCAGCACTCCGGGGACCTACGAGCAGTACTTC.

In this sample, this clone turned up a few times. The chain is built from TRBV23-1 and TRBJ2-7; 8 nucleotides line up with TRBD1. TRBV23-1 falls under the ORF class, with uncertain function. This CDR3 has 16 amino acids. Germline trimming cut 1 base from V and 5 bases from J; bases unmatched to any gene: 10. The CDR3 is CASSQLGQVFCDEQYF. CDR3 DNA sequence: TGCGCCAGCAGTCAATTGGGACAGGTTTTCTGCGACGAGCAGTACTTC.

This chain joins TRBV19 and TRBJ1-5, with 7 bases aligning to TRBD1. The CDR3 covers 16 residues. With 5 bases clipped from V and 4 bases from J, the junction kept 11 bases outside the gene matches. CDR1 and CDR2 from the germline V gene are LNHDA and SQIVND (reference sequence). CDR3 amino acids: CASSSRDSARNQPQHF. CDR3 DNA sequence: TGTGCCAGTAGTTCCCGGGACAGTGCGAGGAATCAGCCCCAGCATTTT.

This sequence joins TRBV19 and TRBJ2-1; TRBD1 agrees at 7 bases. The CDR3 runs 14 residues. The V and J ends lost 3 bases and 9 bases, in that order; junction bases with no gene match: 8. In germline, CDR1 is LNHDA, CDR2 SQIVND (reference sequence). The CDR3 DNA sequence: TGTGCCAGTAGTATCCACAGGGGAGAGGTTGAGCAGTTCTTC. It is translated as CASSIHRGEVEQFF.

Only one count was recorded for this clone. The chain uses TRBV5-4 and TRBJ2-5; tentatively, D is TRBD1 (6 bases). The V end lost 2 bases, the J end lost 6 bases, and 17 bases lay between the germline ends. CDR1 and CDR2 (germline): SGHNT, YYREEE (reference sequence). The length of the CDR3 is 15 residues. Here the CDR3 DNA reads TGTGCCAGCAGCTTAGGTACACAGGGTAGGAAGACCCAGTACTTC. It codes for CASSLGTQGRKTQYF.